The sequence of this T cell receptor (beta chain) was determined in a study of beta chain features in type 1 diabetes. The CDR3 length is 18 residues. Germline V gene sequence: CDR1 KGHSH, CDR2 LQKENI. V was cut by 0 bases and J by 0 bases, with 17 bases left in between. To note about this clone: The antigen is unknown.

Study-wide findings and caveats: Sequencing the cDNA could make cells with high TCR expression show up more than they should. Researchers caution that PCR might favor shorter templates, equally among patients and controls. TCRB repertoires of naive, central memory and Treg cells appeared more similar among patients than among healthy donors.

Expressed TCRB transcripts were sequenced because the isolated RNA had all been reverse transcribed beforehand. The assay was immunoSEQ multiplex PCR, and TCRdb's table has in-frame clones only and misses some. Of 300,000 to 400,000 clones listed, around an eighth are singletons. The V gene is TRBV18, the J gene TRBJ1-1, with a tentative D call TRBD1 (5 bases). This sequence was found in a man between 18 and 29 years old in good health. Material for sequencing was naive CD4+ T cells from blood. The CDR3 spells CASSPPLAGPPLNTEAFF. Here the CDR3 DNA reads TGTGCCAGCTCACCACCCTTAGCAGGGCCCCCTTTGAACACTGAAGCTTTCTTT.